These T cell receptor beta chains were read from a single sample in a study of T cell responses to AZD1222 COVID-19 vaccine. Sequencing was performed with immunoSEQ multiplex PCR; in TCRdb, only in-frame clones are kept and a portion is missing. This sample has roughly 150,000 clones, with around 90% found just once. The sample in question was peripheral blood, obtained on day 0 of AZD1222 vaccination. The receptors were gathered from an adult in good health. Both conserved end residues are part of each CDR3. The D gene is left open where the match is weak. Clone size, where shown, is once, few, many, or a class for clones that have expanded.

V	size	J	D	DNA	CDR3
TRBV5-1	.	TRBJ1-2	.	TGCGCCAGCAGCTTTACAGAGAACTATGGCTACACCTTC	CASSFTENYGYTF
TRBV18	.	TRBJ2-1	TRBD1	TGTGCCAGCTCACGGGGACAGGGCCCTTCCTACAATGAGCAGTTCTTC	CASSRGQGPSYNEQFF
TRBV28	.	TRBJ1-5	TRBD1	TGTGCCAGCAGTTTATATGGGACAGGGAGTTATAGCAATCAGCCCCAGCATTTT	CASSLYGTGSYSNQPQHF
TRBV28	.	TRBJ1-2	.	TGTGCCAGCAGTGGGCTCAGCAGCTCAGCTAACTATGGCTACACCTTC	CASSGLSSSANYGYTF
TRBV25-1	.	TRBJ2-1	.	TGTGCCAGCGCGCCACTAATCGCGGGGCGCTACAATGAGCAGTTCTTC	CASAPLIAGRYNEQFF
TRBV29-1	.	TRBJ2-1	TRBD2	TGCAGCGTCGTGGCTCGACTAGCGGCTGACAATGAGCAGTTCTTC	CSVVARLAADNEQFF
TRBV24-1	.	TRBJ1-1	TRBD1	TGTGCCACCAGTGATTCAAGCACAGGGGCGAGGGAAGCTTTCTTT	CATSDSSTGAREAFF
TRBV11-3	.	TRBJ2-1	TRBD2	TGTGCCAGCAGCTTAGGGGGGAGGGCCTCCTACAATGAGCAGTTCTTC	CASSLGGRASYNEQFF
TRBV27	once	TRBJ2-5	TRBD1	TGTGCCAGCAGTTCTCGACAGGGGAATGTGCAAGAGACCCAGTACTTC	CASSSRQGNVQETQYF
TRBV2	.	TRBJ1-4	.	TGTGCCAGCAGCGCAGGGTGGGAAAAACTGTTTTTT	CASSAGWEKLFF
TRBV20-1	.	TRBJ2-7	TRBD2	TGCAGTGCTAGTTCTCCATGGGTAGCGGGAGATAGCTCCTACGAGCAGTACTTC	CSASSPWVAGDSSYEQYF
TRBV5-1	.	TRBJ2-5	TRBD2	TGCGCCAGCAGCACCGGGACTAGCGGGAGTGGGGAGACCCAGTACTTC	CASSTGTSGSGETQYF
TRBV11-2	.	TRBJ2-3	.	TGTGCCAGCAGCCCTGCTAAAGGTACTGCCCACACAGATACGCAGTATTTT	CASSPAKGTAHTDTQYF
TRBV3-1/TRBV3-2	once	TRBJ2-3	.	TGTGCCAGCAGCCAAGGAGGGGCCTATAGCACAGATACGCAGTATTTT	CASSQGGAYSTDTQYF
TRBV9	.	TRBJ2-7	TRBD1	TGTGCCAGCAGCGTTGGGGGACAGGCGTCAATCTACGAGCAGTACTTC	CASSVGGQASIYEQYF
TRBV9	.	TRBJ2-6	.	TGTGCCAGCAGCGTAGCTACAAGGGGCTACGGGGGCATGGGCTCTGGGGCCAACGTCCTGACTTTC	CASSVATRGYGGMGSGANVLTF
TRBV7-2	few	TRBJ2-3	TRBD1	TGTGCCAGCAGCTTAGGGTACAGGGGAAATACGCAGTATTTT	CASSLGYRGNTQYF
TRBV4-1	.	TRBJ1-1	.	TGCGCCAGCAGCCAAGATGGGCTGGGGAACACTGAAGCTTTCTTT	CASSQDGLGNTEAFF
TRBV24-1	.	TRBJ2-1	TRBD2	TGTGCCACCAGTGAATGGGCGGGAGGGAGTAATGAGCAGTTCTTC	CATSEWAGGSNEQFF
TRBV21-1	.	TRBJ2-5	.	TGTGCCAGCAGCCCTCCAGGATCGGGACAGGGCTTGGAGACCCAGTACTTC	CASSPPGSGQGLETQYF
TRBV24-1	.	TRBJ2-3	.	TGTGCCACCAGATCGGGACCTAGGACAGATACGCAGTATTTT	CATRSGPRTDTQYF
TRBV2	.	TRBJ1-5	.	TGTGCCAGCAGGAAGGACAGAGGTAATCAGCCCCAGCATTTT	CASRKDRGNQPQHF